These 26 T cell receptor beta chains were all obtained from the same sample, sequenced in a study of cytomegalovirus exposure and HLA in healthy donors. The PCR contained 60 Vbeta and 13 Jbeta primers. Profiled with immunoSEQ multiplex PCR; TCRdb holds only in-frame clones, not every one. This table holds 150,000 or so clones, 70% to 85% found once. Specimen: PBMCs. The receptors derive from a man aged 25 to 40 in good health and CMV-seropositive.

The J gene is TRBJ2-3, the V gene TRBV6-5, with TRBD2 as a possible D gene (6 bases). There are 14 residues in the CDR3. The V gene lost 7 bases and the J gene lost 8 bases, with 19 bases spanning the gap. The germline CDR1 and CDR2 sequences are MNHEY and SVGAGI. CDR3 bases: TGTGCCAGCACCCCCAATGGCCTGGAGGGTACGCAGTATTTT. Its translation: CASTPNGLEGTQYF.

J is TRBJ1-5 and V is TRBV28; possibly TRBD1 for D (5 bases). Trimming left V 7 bases short and J 4 bases short, with 14 bases between. Germline V CDR1 and CDR2: MDHEN, SYDVKM. The CDR3 totals 14 residues. CDR3 in amino acids: CASTLGLGNQPQHF. The CDR3 DNA is TGTGCCAGCACTCTGGGGCTTGGAAATCAGCCCCAGCATTTT.

Here the CDR3 reads CASPSGGRGGNTEAFF. The CDR3 coding sequence is TGTGCCAGTCCCTCGGGTGGGAGGGGTGGAAACACTGAAGCTTTCTTT. The chain uses TRBV28 and TRBJ1-1; possibly TRBD1 for D (5 bases). Germline V gene sequence: CDR1 MDHEN, CDR2 SYDVKM. The germline V and J ends were trimmed by 9 bases and 2 bases, with 22 bases remaining between them. The CDR3 spans 16 residues.

This clone was seen once. The chain carries TRBV7-3 and TRBJ2-1, with 8 bases that match TRBD1. The CDR3 totals 13 residues. The V and J ends lost 5 bases and 8 bases, in that order; junction bases with no gene match: 5. CDR1 is SGHTA, CDR2 FQGTGA, per germline. CDR3 bases: TGTGCCAGCAGCCCGGACAGGGAGGATGAGCAGTTCTTC. This codes for CASSPDREDEQFF.

The CDR3, as DNA: TGTGCCAGCAGCCCGACGGGTGGGTCCTACAATGAGCAGTTCTTC. Its translation is CASSPTGGSYNEQFF. V is TRBV7-2 and J is TRBJ2-1; the D is unclear. Trimming removed 5 bases at V and 1 base at J, with 12 bases between. CDR3 length equals 15 residues. CDR1 is SGHTA and CDR2 is FQGNSA in the germline V gene.

The V and J genes are TRBV18 and TRBJ2-1; 9 bases are shared with TRBD2. This CDR3 has 15 residues. The germline V gene encodes CDR1 KGHSH and CDR2 LQKENI. Trimming cost V 2 bases and J 11 bases; bases outside gene matches: 10. Here the CDR3 reads CASSPEIAGEGQQFF. CDR3 in DNA: TGTGCCAGCTCACCAGAGATAGCGGGAGAAGGTCAGCAGTTCTTC.

V usage is TRBV28 and J usage is TRBJ2-1; 12 bases line up with TRBD2. The germline CDR1 and CDR2 sequences are MDHEN and SYDVKM. The CDR3 is 16 residues long. J lost 10 bases, V lost 5 bases, and 12 bases had no gene match. In DNA, the CDR3 is TGTGCCAGCAGTCCACCCCCTAGCGGGAGGGCCGGGGAGCAGTTCTTC. It encodes CASSPPPSGRAGEQFF. Full variable domain (remainder filled in from reference TRBV28 and TRBJ2-1): DVKVTQSSRYLVKRTGEKVFLECVQDMDHENMFWYRQDPGLGLRLIYFSYDVKMKEKGDIPEGYSVSREKKERFSLILESASTNQTSMYLCASSPPPSGRAGEQFFGPGTRLTVL.

The chain carries TRBV6-1 and TRBJ2-1, with D possibly matching TRBD2 (6 bases). Trimming took 2 bases from V and 4 from J, leaving 15 bases between them. Germline CDR1 MNHNS, CDR2 SASEGT. CDR3 length equals 16 residues. CDR3: CASSELWGDPYNEQFF. The CDR3, as DNA: TGTGCCAGCAGTGAATTATGGGGGGACCCTTACAATGAGCAGTTCTTC.

This clone was found once. V is TRBV6-1 and J is TRBJ1-1; D call uncertain. V dropped 11 bases and J dropped 0 bases, with 10 bases sitting between them. CDR3 length: 12 amino acids. Germline loops: CDR1 MNHNS, CDR2 SASEGT. The CDR3 is CASRRLNTEAFF. CDR3 nucleotides: TGTGCCTCCAGGCGATTGAACACTGAAGCTTTCTTT.

This chain links TRBV9 with TRBJ1-5; 7 bases match TRBD1. CDR1 and CDR2 from the germline V gene are SGDLS and YYNGEE. V trimming: 4 bases; J trimming: 5 bases; junction bases outside the gene matches: 6. This CDR3 comprises 14 residues. CDR3 DNA: TGTGCCAGCAGCACAGGGGATTTCGATCAGCCCCAGCATTTT. This gives the protein CASSTGDFDQPQHF. Together with reference TRBV9 and TRBJ1-5, the CDR3 gives the full variable domain: DSGVTQTPKHLITATGQRVTLRCSPRSGDLSVYWYQQSLDQGLQFLIQYYNGEERAKGNILERFSAQQFPDLHSELNLSSLELGDSALYFCASSTGDFDQPQHFGDGTRLSIL.

The J gene is TRBJ1-5, the V gene TRBV19, with D possibly being TRBD1 (6 bases). There are 14 residues in the CDR3. V lost 10 bases, J lost 1 base, and 14 bases lay in between. CDR1 and CDR2 from the germline V gene are LNHDA and SQIVND (reference sequence). The CDR3 bases are TGTGCCACTACCGACAGGATAAGCAATCAGCCCCAGCATTTT. Translated, it gives CATTDRISNQPQHF.

The chain recombines TRBV2 with TRBJ1-6, with D maybe TRBD1 (6 bases). Germline assignment: CDR1 SNHLY and CDR2 FYNNEI. The CDR3 totals 14 residues. Trimming took 5 bases from V and 8 from J, leaving 13 bases between them. In DNA, the CDR3 is TGTGCCAGCAGTCGGACAGCTGGGTATTCACCCCTCCACTTT. Translating it yields CASSRTAGYSPLHF.

This clone was detected a few times. The rearrangement joins TRBV27 to TRBJ2-7; 7 bases agree with TRBD1. This CDR3 comprises 15 residues. V shed 0 bases, J shed 3 bases, and the junction held 5 bases outside the gene matches. The germline CDR1 and CDR2 sequences are MNHEY and SMNVEV (reference sequence). The CDR3 spells CASSLSGDRLYEQYF. CDR3 nucleotides: TGTGCCAGCAGTTTATCGGGGGACAGACTCTACGAGCAGTACTTC.

The count of this clone is one. This chain connects TRBV5-1 to TRBJ1-1, with a possible D match to TRBD1 (6 bases). V lost 5 bases to trimming and J lost 5 bases, with 19 bases between them. Germline lookup yields CDR1 SGHRS and CDR2 YFSETQ. The CDR3 contains 15 residues. In DNA, the CDR3 is TGCGCCAGCAGTTACTCACAGTTTAGGGGGACTGAAGCTTTCTTT. Protein sequence: CASSYSQFRGTEAFF.

The chain joins TRBV7-9 to TRBJ2-3, with TRBD1 identical over 8 bases. CDR3 size: 16 residues. Germline CDR1 is SEHNR and CDR2 is FQNEAQ (reference sequence). Trimming removed 5 bases from V and 0 bases from J; junction bases left unmatched: 7. The CDR3 sequence is CASSPGQVLSTDTQYF. CDR3 DNA sequence: TGTGCCAGCAGCCCGGGACAGGTCCTAAGCACAGATACGCAGTATTTT.

J is TRBJ2-5 and V is TRBV6-5; TRBD1 might be the D (5 bases). Trimming removed 6 bases at V and 4 bases at J, with 15 bases between. This CDR3 is 14 amino acids long. Germline V CDR1 and CDR2: MNHEY, SVGAGI. The CDR3 region is CASSGQLSLETQYF. The CDR3 DNA follows: TGTGCCAGCAGCGGACAACTATCCCTAGAGACCCAGTACTTC.

The chain has TRBV6-4 and TRBJ2-3; D possibly corresponds to TRBD1 (6 bases). The V end lost 2 bases, the J end lost 2 bases, and 11 bases lay between the germline ends. The V gene's germline CDR1 is MRHNA and CDR2 SNTAGT. The CDR3 spans 15 residues. The CDR3 protein is CASSDQGPPTDTQYF. The CDR3 DNA sequence: TGTGCCAGCAGTGACCAGGGGCCTCCCACAGATACGCAGTATTTT.

This chain joins TRBV6-1 and TRBJ2-7; TRBD2 matches 12 bases. This CDR3 has 19 residues. The J segment lost 4 bases and the V segment lost 1 base, leaving 14 bases of the junction unmatched. Germline loops: CDR1 MNHNS, CDR2 SASEGT. The CDR3 sequence is CASSEDRLAGAATFYEQYF. CDR3 DNA: TGTGCCAGCAGTGAAGACAGACTAGCGGGGGCTGCGACCTTTTACGAGCAGTACTTC.

The gene calls are TRBV29-1 and TRBJ2-5, with 7 bases fitting TRBD2. With the DNA end fitting TRBJ2-7 better, the J assignment may be wrong. Germline V gene data show CDR1 as SQVTM and CDR2 as ANQGSEA. The CDR3 is 15 amino acids. DNA of the CDR3: TGCAGCGTTGGCCCGGGGGGAGCGGGGAGCTACGAGCAGTACTTC. It translates to CSVGPGGAGSYEQYF.

This clone was detected only a few times. The chain uses TRBV5-1 and TRBJ1-1, with 8 positions matching TRBD1. In germline, CDR1 is SGHRS, CDR2 YFSETQ. The CDR3 sequence is 14 residues long. The V segment lost 0 bases and the J segment 7 bases; nucleotides outside the gene matches: 5. CDR3 nucleotide sequence: TGCGCCAGCAGCTTGGGCAGGGGGCTGATTGAAGCTTTCTTT. Amino acid sequence: CASSLGRGLIEAFF.

This clone has a single count. The CDR3 nucleotides read TGTGCCAGCAGTGATTTAGGGCAGGGGGGCTACGAGCAGTACTTC. Its protein product is CASSDLGQGGYEQYF. The chain couples TRBV25-1 to TRBJ2-7; TRBD1 is a possible D gene (7 bases). In germline, CDR1 is MGHDK, CDR2 SYGVNS. The germline V and J ends were trimmed by 3 bases and 3 bases, with 15 bases remaining between them. The CDR3 consists of 15 residues.

The genes are TRBV29-1 and TRBJ1-1; TRBD1 aligns across 10 bases. Germline lookup yields CDR1 SQVTM and CDR2 ANQGSEA. Trimming removed 5 bases from V and 3 bases from J; junction bases left unmatched: 9. The CDR3 covers 15 residues. The CDR3 is CSVRQGANSYTEAFF. The CDR3, as DNA: TGCAGCGTTAGACAGGGGGCTAATAGCTACACTGAAGCTTTCTTT.

The V gene is TRBV18, the J gene TRBJ2-1; 7 bases line up with TRBD2. The CDR3 consists of 13 residues. Trimming took 8 bases from V and 7 from J; bases not matched to a gene: 8. Germline V CDR1 and CDR2: KGHSH, LQKENI. The CDR3 region is CASEAGVRNEQFF. The CDR3 nucleotides are TGTGCCAGCGAGGCGGGGGTTAGGAATGAGCAGTTCTTC.

The chain combines TRBV28 with TRBJ2-2; D ambiguous. Per germline, CDR1 MDHEN and CDR2 SYDVKM. The CDR3 contains 15 residues. V was trimmed by 1 base and J by 4 bases, leaving 10 bases between them. DNA for the CDR3: TGTGCCAGCAGTTTATTAGACTCACTCACCGGGGAGCTGTTTTTT. Protein sequence: CASSLLDSLTGELFF.

The count of this clone is one. This chain connects TRBV28 to TRBJ2-3, with 7 bases matching TRBD1. The CDR3 is 15 residues long. The V gene end was trimmed by 6 bases and the J gene end by 1 base; junction bases not matched to a gene: 7. The germline CDR1 and CDR2 sequences are MDHEN and SYDVKM. The CDR3 coding sequence is TGTGCCAGCAGCATAAGGGGGCTGCGCACAGATACGCAGTATTTT. Translating it yields CASSIRGLRTDTQYF.

This clone has just a few counts. The DNA of the CDR3 is TGCGCCAGCAGGATGATACTGACAGGGAAGGATGAGCAGTTCTTC. Residues: CASRMILTGKDEQFF. V is TRBV5-1 and J is TRBJ2-1, with 7 bases lining up with TRBD1. CDR1 and CDR2 (germline): SGHRS, YFSETQ. The CDR3 runs 15 residues. V was clipped by 5 bases and J by 8 bases; unmatched bases: 13. The full variable domain, its missing parts supplied by reference TRBV5-1 and TRBJ2-1, is KAGVTQTPRYLIKTRGQQVTLSCSPISGHRSVSWYQQTPGQGLQFLFEYFSETQRNKGNFPGRFSGRQFSNSRSEMNVSTLELGDSALYLCASRMILTGKDEQFFGPGTRLTVL.